Reported below is one T cell receptor beta chain. Germline V lookup: CDR1 PRHDT, CDR2 FYEKMQ (reference sequence). CDR3 length equals 16 residues. The trim removed 5 bases at V and 8 bases at J, leaving 15 bases unmatched. The method was immunoSEQ multiplex PCR; TCRdb's version includes in-frame clones alone and lacks a portion of them. The top ten hold under 10% of the sample, which has about 40,000 clones, over 75% seen once. This sample was included in a study of T cell changes during pregnancy in multiple sclerosis. The TCR originated in a female donor with multiple sclerosis, enrolled in a pregnancy study. Sample: CD8+ T cells from peripheral blood mononuclear cells, taken before pregnancy. The rearrangement links TRBV13 to TRBJ2-1; TRBD1 matches at 7 bases. The chain's CDR3 is CASSRLDRAPRYEQFF. The CDR3 nucleotides read TGTGCCAGCAGCCGACTTGACAGGGCCCCACGTTATGAGCAGTTCTTC.